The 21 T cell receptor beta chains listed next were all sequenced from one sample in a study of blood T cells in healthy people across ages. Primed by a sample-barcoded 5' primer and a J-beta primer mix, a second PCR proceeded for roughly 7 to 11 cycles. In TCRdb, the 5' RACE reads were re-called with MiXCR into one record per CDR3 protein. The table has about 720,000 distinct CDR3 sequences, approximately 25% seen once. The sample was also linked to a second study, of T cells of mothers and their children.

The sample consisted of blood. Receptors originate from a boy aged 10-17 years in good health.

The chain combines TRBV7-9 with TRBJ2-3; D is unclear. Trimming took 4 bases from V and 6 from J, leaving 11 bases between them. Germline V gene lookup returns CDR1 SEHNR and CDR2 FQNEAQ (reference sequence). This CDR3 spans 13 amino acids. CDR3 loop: CASSSKGSDTQYF. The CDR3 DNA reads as TGTGCCAGCAGCTCCAAGGGATCGGATACGCAGTATTTT.

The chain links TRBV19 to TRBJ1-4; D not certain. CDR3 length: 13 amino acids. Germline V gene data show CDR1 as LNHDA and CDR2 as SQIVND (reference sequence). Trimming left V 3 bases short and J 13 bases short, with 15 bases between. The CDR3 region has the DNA TGTGCCAGTAGTATCGACACCAACCGGGGACTGTTTTTT. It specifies CASSIDTNRGLFF.

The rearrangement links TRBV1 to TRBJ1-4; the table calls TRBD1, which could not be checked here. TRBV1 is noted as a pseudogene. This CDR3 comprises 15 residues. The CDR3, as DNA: TGCACCAGCAGCCGCCGGACAGGGCTTAATGAAAAACTGTTTTTT. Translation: CTSSRRTGLNEKLFF.

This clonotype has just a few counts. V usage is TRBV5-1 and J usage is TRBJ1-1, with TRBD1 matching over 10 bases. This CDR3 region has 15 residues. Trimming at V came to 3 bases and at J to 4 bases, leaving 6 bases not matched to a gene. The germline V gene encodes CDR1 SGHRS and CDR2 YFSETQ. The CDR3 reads CASSWDRGEGTEAFF. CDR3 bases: TGCGCCAGCAGCTGGGACAGGGGTGAAGGCACTGAAGCTTTCTTT.

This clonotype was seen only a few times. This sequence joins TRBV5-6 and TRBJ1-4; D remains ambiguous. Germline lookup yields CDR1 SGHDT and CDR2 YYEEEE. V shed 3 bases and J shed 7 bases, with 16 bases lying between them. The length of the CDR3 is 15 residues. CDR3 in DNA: TGTGCCAGCAGCTCCGGAGGTCTGGAGGGTGAAAAACTGTTTTTT. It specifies CASSSGGLEGEKLFF.

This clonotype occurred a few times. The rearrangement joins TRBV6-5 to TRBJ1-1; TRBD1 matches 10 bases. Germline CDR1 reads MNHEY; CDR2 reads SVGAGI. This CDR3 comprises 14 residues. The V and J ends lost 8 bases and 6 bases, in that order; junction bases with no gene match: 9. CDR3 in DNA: TGTGCCAGCGCCCCGGACAGGGGGGCGGCTGAAGCTTTCTTT. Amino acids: CASAPDRGAAEAFF.

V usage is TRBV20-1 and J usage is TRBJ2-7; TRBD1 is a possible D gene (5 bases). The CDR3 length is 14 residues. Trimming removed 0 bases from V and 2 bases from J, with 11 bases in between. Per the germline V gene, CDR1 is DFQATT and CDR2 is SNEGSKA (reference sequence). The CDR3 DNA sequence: TGCAGTGCTAGAGATCGGACAACTCCCTACGAGCAGTACTTC. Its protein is CSARDRTTPYEQYF.

DNA for the CDR3: TGCGCCAGCAGCCAAGATCGAAGCGGGAGGGCCAAAGATGAGCAGTTCTTC. Its protein product is CASSQDRSGRAKDEQFF. V usage is TRBV4-1 and J usage is TRBJ2-1, with 10 bases aligning to TRBD2. Trimming cost V 0 bases and J 8 bases; bases outside gene matches: 10. There are 17 residues in the CDR3. Per germline, CDR1 MGHRA and CDR2 YSYEKL.

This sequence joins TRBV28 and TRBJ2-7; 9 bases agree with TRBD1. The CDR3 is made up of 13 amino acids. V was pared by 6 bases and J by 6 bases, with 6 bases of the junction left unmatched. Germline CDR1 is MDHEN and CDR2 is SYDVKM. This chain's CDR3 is CASRFGTGSEQYF. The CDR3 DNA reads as TGTGCCAGCAGGTTTGGGACAGGGAGCGAGCAGTACTTC.

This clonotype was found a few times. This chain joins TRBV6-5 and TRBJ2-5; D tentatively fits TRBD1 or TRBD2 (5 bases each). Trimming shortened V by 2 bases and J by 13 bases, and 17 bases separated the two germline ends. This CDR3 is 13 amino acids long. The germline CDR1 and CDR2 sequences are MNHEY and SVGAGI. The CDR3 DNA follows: TGTGCCAGCAGTTACGCCCGGGGCGGCCCTCTGTACTTC. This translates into CASSYARGGPLYF.

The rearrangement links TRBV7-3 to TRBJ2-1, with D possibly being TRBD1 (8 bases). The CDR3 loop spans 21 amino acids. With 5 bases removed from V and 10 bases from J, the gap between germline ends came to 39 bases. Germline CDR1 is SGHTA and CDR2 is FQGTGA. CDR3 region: CASSKQGANSTSAFYKLEQFF. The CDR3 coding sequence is TGTGCCAGCAGCAAGCAGGGGGCCAACAGTACTAGCGCCTTCTACAAGTTGGAGCAGTTCTTC.

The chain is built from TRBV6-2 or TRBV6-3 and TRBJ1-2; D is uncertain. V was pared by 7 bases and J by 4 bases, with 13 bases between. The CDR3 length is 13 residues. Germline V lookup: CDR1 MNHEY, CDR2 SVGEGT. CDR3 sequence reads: CASKPGSLYGYTF. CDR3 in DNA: TGTGCCAGCAAGCCGGGATCACTCTATGGCTACACCTTC.

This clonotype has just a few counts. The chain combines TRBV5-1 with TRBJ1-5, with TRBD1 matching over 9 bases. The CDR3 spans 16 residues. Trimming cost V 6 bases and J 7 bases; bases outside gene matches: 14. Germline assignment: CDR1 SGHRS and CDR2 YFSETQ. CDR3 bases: TGCGCCAGCAACTCAAACCGGGACAGGGTTTGGCAGCCCCAGCATTTT. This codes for CASNSNRDRVWQPQHF.

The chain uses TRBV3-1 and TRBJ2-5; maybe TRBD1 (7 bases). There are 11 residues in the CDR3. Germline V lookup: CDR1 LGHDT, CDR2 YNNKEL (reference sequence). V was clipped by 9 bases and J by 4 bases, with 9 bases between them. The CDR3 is CASQGGETQYF. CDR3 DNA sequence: TGTGCCAGTCAGGGGGGAGAGACCCAGTACTTC.

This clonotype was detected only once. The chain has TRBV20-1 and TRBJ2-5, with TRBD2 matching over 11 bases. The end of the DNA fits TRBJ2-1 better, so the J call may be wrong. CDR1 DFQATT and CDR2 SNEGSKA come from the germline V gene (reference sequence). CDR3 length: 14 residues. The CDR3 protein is CSARLGTSGREQFF. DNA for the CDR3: TGCAGTGCTAGATTAGGGACTAGCGGTCGTGAGCAGTTCTTC.

CDR3 DNA sequence: TGTGCCAGCAGCACGTCCGGGACGGAGACCACCTACGAGCAGTACTTC. Amino acid sequence: CASSTSGTETTYEQYF. The V call is TRBV7-9, the J call TRBJ2-7, with D perhaps given as TRBD1 or TRBD2 (5 bases each). CDR1 and CDR2 from the germline V gene are SEHNR and FQNEAQ (reference sequence). CDR3 length equals 16 residues. Trimming took off 5 bases at V and 2 bases at J, with 19 bases between the two ends.

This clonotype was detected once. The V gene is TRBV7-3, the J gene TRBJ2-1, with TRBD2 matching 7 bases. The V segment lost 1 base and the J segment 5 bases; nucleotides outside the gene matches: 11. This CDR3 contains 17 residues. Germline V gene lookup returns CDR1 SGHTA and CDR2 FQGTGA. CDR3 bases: TGTGCCAGCAGCTTAAAGGGAAAGCGGGGTGGCAACAATGAGCAGTTCTTC. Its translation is CASSLKGKRGGNNEQFF.

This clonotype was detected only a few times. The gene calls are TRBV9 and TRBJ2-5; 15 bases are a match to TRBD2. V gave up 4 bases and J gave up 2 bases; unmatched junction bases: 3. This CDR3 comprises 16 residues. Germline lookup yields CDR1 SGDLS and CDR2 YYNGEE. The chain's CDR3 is CASSPGTSGRQETQYF. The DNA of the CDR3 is TGTGCCAGCAGCCCCGGGACTAGCGGGAGGCAAGAGACCCAGTACTTC.

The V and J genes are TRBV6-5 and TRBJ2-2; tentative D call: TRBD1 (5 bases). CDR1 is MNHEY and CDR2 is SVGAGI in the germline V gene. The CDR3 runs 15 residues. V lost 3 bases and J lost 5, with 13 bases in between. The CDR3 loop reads CASSYFGAQTGELFF. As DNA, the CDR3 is TGTGCCAGCAGTTATTTTGGGGCTCAGACCGGGGAGCTGTTTTTT.

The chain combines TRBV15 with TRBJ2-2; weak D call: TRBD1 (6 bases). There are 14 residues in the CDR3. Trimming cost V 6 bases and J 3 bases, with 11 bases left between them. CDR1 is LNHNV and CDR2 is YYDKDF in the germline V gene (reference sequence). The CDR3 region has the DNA TGTGCCACCAGACAGGGAACTCACACCGGGGAGCTGTTTTTT. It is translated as CATRQGTHTGELFF.

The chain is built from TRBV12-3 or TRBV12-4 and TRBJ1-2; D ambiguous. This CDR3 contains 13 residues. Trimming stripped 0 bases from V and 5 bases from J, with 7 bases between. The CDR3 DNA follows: TGTGCCAGCAGTTTAGCGCTTTTATATGGCTACACCTTC. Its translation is CASSLALLYGYTF.